The 15 T cell receptor beta chains reported below all come from one sample, sequenced in a study of blood T cell repertoires in COVID-19. Profiling relied on immunoSEQ multiplex PCR, and the TCRdb table lists in-frame clones only, not all of them. The data show about 200,000 clones, around nine tenths seen once. The material sequenced was peripheral blood. The receptors derive from a woman in her forties who had recovered from COVID-19.

This sequence joins TRBV11-2 and TRBJ2-5, with 11 bases matching TRBD2. Germline CDR1 and CDR2: SGHAT and FQNNGV. V lost 5 bases, J lost 7 bases, and 12 bases stayed unmatched. The CDR3 is 16 amino acids. Written as DNA, the CDR3 is TGTGCCAGCAGCAACCGACTAGCGGGACCCGTAGGGACCCAGTACTTC. Translation: CASSNRLAGPVGTQYF.

The chain recombines TRBV3-1 (or the pseudogene TRBV3-2) with TRBJ2-3; the D gene is possibly TRBD1 (6 bases). Germline V gene data show CDR1 as LGHDT and CDR2 as YNNKEL (reference sequence). Trimming removed 0 bases from V and 6 bases from J, with 10 bases in between. This CDR3 has 14 residues. In nucleotides, the CDR3 is TGTGCCAGCAGCCAAGAGAACAGGGTTGATACGCAGTATTTT. Translated: CASSQENRVDTQYF.

The chain recombines TRBV5-1 with TRBJ1-1, with TRBD1 matching 12 bases. Germline CDR1 SGHRS, CDR2 YFSETQ. V was pared by 0 bases and J by 4 bases, with 4 bases of the junction left unmatched. This CDR3 spans 16 amino acids. This chain's CDR3 is CASSLGPGQGATEAFF. In DNA, the CDR3 is TGCGCCAGCAGCTTGGGTCCGGGACAGGGGGCCACTGAAGCTTTCTTT.

The chain links TRBV3-1 (or the pseudogene TRBV3-2) to TRBJ2-1; D may be TRBD1 (6 bases). CDR3 length: 16 amino acids. Germline V lookup: CDR1 LGHDT, CDR2 YNNKEL (reference sequence). V gave up 2 bases and J gave up 1 base, with 12 bases separating them. CDR3 in amino acids: CASSQSQGNSYNEQFF. The CDR3 DNA follows: TGTGCCAGCAGCCAATCCCAGGGGAATTCCTACAATGAGCAGTTCTTC.

The V and J genes are TRBV7-8 and TRBJ2-7; 7 bases map to TRBD1. V was pared by 5 bases and J by 3 bases, with 4 bases of the junction left unmatched. Germline V gene lookup returns CDR1 SGHVS and CDR2 FQNEAQ. The CDR3 extends over 13 amino acids. CDR3 nucleotide sequence: TGTGCCAGCAGCCACGGGACAGACTACGAGCAGTACTTC. This codes for CASSHGTDYEQYF.

The chain is built from TRBV7-2 and TRBJ2-3, with 8 nucleotides matching TRBD2. Trimming removed 4 bases from V and 3 bases from J; junction bases left unmatched: 6. The germline gives CDR1 SGHTA, CDR2 FQGNSA. There are 15 residues in the CDR3. CDR3 in DNA: TGTGCCAGCAGCTGGGTTGCTAGCGGGACAGATACGCAGTATTTT. It translates to CASSWVASGTDTQYF.

This chain connects TRBV7-9 to TRBJ2-7, with TRBD1 as a possible D gene (6 bases). V was cut by 5 bases and J by 4 bases, with 9 bases left in between. Germline assignment: CDR1 SEHNR and CDR2 FQNEAQ (reference sequence). This CDR3 has 12 residues. CDR3 in amino acids: CASSPDRYEQYF. The DNA of the CDR3 is TGTGCCAGCAGCCCCGACAGGTACGAGCAGTACTTC.

The chain links TRBV5-1 to TRBJ2-2, with a tentative D call TRBD1 (5 bases). CDR3 length equals 17 residues. With 7 bases removed from V and 2 bases from J, the gap between germline ends came to 21 bases. The germline V gene has CDR1 SGHRS and CDR2 YFSETQ. The CDR3: CASRRDRPDSNTGELFF. The CDR3 DNA sequence: TGCGCCAGCCGTAGGGATAGGCCCGACAGCAACACCGGGGAGCTGTTTTTT.

This chain connects TRBV10-3 to TRBJ2-7, with 12 bases fitting TRBD2. Germline CDR1 is ENHRY and CDR2 is SYGVKD. With V trimmed by 2 bases and J by 2 bases, 4 bases remained unmatched. The CDR3 sequence is 16 residues long. Here the CDR3 reads CAISEPRTSGTYEQYF. CDR3 DNA sequence: TGTGCCATCAGTGAGCCTAGGACTAGCGGGACCTACGAGCAGTACTTC.

This rearrangement joins TRBV7-3 to TRBJ2-1, with D possibly being TRBD1 (6 bases). Germline CDR1 reads SGHTA; CDR2 reads FQGTGA. The CDR3 spans 15 residues. V was trimmed by 1 base and J by 5 bases, leaving 12 bases between them. CDR3 nucleotides: TGTGCCAGCAGCTTAAATGGACAGACCAACAATGAGCAGTTCTTC. Translating gives CASSLNGQTNNEQFF.

This clone was observed a handful of times. V usage is TRBV30 and J usage is TRBJ1-5, with D perhaps TRBD1 (5 bases). Trimming pared 1 base from V and 4 bases from J, leaving 8 bases between. The germline V gene encodes CDR1 GTSNPN and CDR2 SVGIG (reference sequence). The CDR3 is 13 amino acids. The CDR3 reads CAWSGAGNQPQHF. The CDR3 bases are TGTGCCTGGAGTGGGGCAGGGAATCAGCCCCAGCATTTT.

The rearrangement joins TRBV7-8 to TRBJ2-6; perhaps TRBD1 as D (6 bases). The V end was cut by 2 bases, the J end by 0 bases, with 17 bases between. There are 19 residues in the CDR3. Germline V gene lookup returns CDR1 SGHVS and CDR2 FQNEAQ. The CDR3 DNA is TGTGCCAGCAGCTTACGGACAGCGACTACTAGCTCTGGGGCCAACGTCCTGACTTTC. This encodes CASSLRTATTSSGANVLTF.

This sequence joins TRBV7-2 and TRBJ2-3; 9 bases are shared with TRBD2. Trimming at V came to 5 bases and at J to 2 bases, leaving 11 bases not matched to a gene. Germline assignment: CDR1 SGHTA and CDR2 FQGNSA. This CDR3 comprises 17 residues. CDR3: CASSRSKTSGFTDTQYF. The CDR3 bases are TGTGCCAGCAGCCGCTCCAAGACTAGCGGTTTCACAGATACGCAGTATTTT.

The V gene is TRBV28, the J gene TRBJ2-3; 8 bases align to TRBD2. Germline V CDR1 and CDR2: MDHEN, SYDVKM. This CDR3 region has 17 residues. Trimming removed 0 bases from V and 4 bases from J; junction bases left unmatched: 9. The CDR3 protein is CASSLWTLAGVADTQYF. For the CDR3, the DNA is TGTGCCAGCAGTTTATGGACTCTAGCGGGTGTAGCAGATACGCAGTATTTT.

The J gene is TRBJ1-6, the V gene TRBV27; 9 bases align to TRBD1. V trimming: 6 bases; J trimming: 8 bases; junction bases outside the gene matches: 20. Germline V CDR1 and CDR2: MNHEY, SMNVEV (reference sequence). The CDR3 is made up of 19 amino acids. The CDR3 loop reads CASSTLFGDRDARYSPLHF. For the CDR3, the DNA is TGTGCCAGCAGCACCCTCTTTGGGGACAGGGACGCTCGGTATTCACCCCTCCACTTT.